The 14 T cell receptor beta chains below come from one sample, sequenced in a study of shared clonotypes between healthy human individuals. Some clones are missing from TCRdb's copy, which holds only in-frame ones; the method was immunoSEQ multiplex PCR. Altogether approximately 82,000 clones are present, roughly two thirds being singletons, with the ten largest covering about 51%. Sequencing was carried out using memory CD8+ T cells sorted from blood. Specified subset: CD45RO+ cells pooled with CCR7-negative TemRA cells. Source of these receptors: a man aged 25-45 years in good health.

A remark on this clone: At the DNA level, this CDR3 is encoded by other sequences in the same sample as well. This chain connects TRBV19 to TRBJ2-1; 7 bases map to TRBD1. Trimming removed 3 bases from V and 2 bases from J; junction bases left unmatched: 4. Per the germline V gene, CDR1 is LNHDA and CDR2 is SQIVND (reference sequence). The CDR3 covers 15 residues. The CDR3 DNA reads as TGTGCCAGTAGTATTTGGGACAGCCCCTACAATGAGCAGTTCTTC. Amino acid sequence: CASSIWDSPYNEQFF. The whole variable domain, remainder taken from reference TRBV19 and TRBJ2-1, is DGGITQSPKYLFRKEGQNVTLSCEQNLNHDAMYWYRQDPGQGLRLIYYSQIVNDFQKGDIAEGYSVSREKKESFPLTVTSAQKNPTAFYLCASSIWDSPYNEQFFGPGTRLTVL.

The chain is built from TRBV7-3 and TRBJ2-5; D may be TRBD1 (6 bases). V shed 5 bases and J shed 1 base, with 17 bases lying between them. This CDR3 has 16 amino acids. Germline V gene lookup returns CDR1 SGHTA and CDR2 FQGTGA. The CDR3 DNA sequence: TGTGCCAGCAGCGGACAAACAGGGCTCGGCCAAGAGACCCAGTACTTC. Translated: CASSGQTGLGQETQYF.

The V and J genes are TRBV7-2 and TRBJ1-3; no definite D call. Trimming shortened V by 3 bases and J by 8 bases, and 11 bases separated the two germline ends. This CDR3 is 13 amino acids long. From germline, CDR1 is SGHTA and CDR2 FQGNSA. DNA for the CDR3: TGTGCCAGCAGCTTGAGGGCCACGGACACCATATATTTT. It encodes CASSLRATDTIYF. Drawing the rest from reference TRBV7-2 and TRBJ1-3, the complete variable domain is GAGVSQSPSNKVTEKGKDVELRCDPISGHTALYWYRQSLGQGLEFLIYFQGNSAPDKSGLPSDRFSAERTGGSVSTLTIQRTQQEDSAVYLCASSLRATDTIYFGEGSWLTVV.

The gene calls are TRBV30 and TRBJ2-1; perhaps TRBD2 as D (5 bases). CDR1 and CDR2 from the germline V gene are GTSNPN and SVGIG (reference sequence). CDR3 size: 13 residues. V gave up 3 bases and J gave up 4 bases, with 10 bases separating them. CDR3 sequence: CAWRGSWYNEQFF. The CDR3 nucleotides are TGTGCCTGGAGAGGGAGTTGGTACAATGAGCAGTTCTTC.

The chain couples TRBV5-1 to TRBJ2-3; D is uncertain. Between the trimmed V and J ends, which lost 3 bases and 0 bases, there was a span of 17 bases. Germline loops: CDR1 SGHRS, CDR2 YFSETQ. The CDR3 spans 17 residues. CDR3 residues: CASSWPVQAGSTDTQYF. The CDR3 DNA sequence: TGCGCCAGCAGCTGGCCCGTCCAGGCTGGGAGCACAGATACGCAGTATTTT. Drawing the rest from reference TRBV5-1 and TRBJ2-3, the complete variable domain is KAGVTQTPRYLIKTRGQQVTLSCSPISGHRSVSWYQQTPGQGLQFLFEYFSETQRNKGNFPGRFSGRQFSNSRSEMNVSTLELGDSALYLCASSWPVQAGSTDTQYFGPGTRLTVL.

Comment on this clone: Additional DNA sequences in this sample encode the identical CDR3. The CDR3 DNA is TGCGCCAGCAGCTTGGGTGGACTGTATGGCTACACCTTC. Translated, it gives CASSLGGLYGYTF. The chain carries TRBV5-1 and TRBJ1-2, with D uncertain. This CDR3 is built from 13 residues. Trimming cost V 0 bases and J 5 bases, with 8 bases left between them. Per germline, CDR1 SGHRS and CDR2 YFSETQ.

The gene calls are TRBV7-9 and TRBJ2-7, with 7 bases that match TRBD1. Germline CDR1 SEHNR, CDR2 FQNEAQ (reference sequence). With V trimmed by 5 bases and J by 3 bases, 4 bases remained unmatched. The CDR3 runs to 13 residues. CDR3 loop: CASSHRTGYEQYF. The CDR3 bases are TGTGCCAGCAGCCACCGGACAGGCTACGAGCAGTACTTC.

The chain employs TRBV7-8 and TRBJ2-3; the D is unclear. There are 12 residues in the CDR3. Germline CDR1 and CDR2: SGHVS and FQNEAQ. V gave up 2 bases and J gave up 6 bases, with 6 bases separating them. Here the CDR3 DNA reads TGTGCCAGCAGCTTATATGGGGATACGCAGTATTTT. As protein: CASSLYGDTQYF. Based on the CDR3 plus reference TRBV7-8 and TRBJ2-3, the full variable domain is GAGVSQSPRYKVAKRGQDVALRCDPISGHVSLFWYQQALGQGPEFLTYFQNEAQLDKSGLPSDRFFAERPEGSVSTLKIQRTQQEDSAVYLCASSLYGDTQYFGPGTRLTVL.

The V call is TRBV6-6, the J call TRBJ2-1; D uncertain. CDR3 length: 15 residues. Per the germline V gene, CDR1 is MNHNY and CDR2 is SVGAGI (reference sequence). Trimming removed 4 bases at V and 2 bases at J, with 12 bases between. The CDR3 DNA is TGTGCCAGCAGTTCCTTAACTGAGGCCTACAATGAGCAGTTCTTC. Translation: CASSSLTEAYNEQFF.

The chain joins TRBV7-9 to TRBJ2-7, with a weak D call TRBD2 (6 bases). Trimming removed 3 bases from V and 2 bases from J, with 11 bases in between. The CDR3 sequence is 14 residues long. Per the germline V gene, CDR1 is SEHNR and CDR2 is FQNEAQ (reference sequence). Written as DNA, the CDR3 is TGTGCCAGCAGCTTGTATAGCGGAGCCTACGAGCAGTACTTC. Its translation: CASSLYSGAYEQYF.

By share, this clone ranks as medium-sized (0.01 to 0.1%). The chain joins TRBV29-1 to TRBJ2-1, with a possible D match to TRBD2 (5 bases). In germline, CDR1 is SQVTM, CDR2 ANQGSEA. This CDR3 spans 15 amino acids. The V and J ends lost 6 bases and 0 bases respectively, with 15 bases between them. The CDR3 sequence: CSVHGLPSSYNEQFF. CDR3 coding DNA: TGCAGCGTGCATGGACTGCCGAGCTCCTACAATGAGCAGTTCTTC.

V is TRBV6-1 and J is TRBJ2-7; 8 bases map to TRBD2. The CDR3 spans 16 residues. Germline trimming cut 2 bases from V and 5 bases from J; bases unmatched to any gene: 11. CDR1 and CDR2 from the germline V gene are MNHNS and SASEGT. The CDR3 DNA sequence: TGTGCCAGCAGTGAAACGGCGGGAGGTGGAAGAAACGAGCAGTACTTC. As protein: CASSETAGGGRNEQYF.

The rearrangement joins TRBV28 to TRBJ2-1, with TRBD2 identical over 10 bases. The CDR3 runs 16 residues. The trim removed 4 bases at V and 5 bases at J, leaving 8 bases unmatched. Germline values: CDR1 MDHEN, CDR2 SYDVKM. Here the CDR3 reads CASSSPTSGIHNEQFF. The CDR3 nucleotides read TGTGCCAGCAGTTCGCCTACTAGCGGGATCCACAATGAGCAGTTCTTC.

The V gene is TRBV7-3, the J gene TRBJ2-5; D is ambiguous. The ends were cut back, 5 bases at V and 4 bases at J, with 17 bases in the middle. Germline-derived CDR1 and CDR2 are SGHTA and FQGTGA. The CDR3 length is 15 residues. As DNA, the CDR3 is TGTGCCAGCAGCCCCCGTCATAGAATGAGAGAGACCCAGTACTTC. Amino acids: CASSPRHRMRETQYF.